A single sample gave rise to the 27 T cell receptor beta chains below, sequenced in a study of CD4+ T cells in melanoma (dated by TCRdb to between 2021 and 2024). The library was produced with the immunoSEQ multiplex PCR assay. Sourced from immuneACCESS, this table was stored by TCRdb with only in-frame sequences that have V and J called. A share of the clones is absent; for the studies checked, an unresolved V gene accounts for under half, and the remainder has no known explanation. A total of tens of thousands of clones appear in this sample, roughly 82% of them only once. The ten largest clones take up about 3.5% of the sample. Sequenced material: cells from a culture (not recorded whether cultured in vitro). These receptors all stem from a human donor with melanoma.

CDR3 sequence reads: CASSLRWHRNTEAFF. DNA for the CDR3: TGTGCCAGCAGTCTCCGTTGGCATCGGAACACTGAAGCTTTCTTT. This chain links TRBV27 with TRBJ1-1; D is undetermined. Trimming removed 5 bases at V and 1 base at J, with 14 bases between. Germline CDR1 MNHEY, CDR2 SMNVEV (reference sequence). The CDR3 has 15 residues.

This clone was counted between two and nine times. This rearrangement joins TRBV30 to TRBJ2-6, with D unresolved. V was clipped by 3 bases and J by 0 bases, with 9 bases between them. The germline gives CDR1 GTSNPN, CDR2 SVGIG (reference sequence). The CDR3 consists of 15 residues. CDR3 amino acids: CAWRSKNSGANVLTF. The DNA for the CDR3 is TGTGCCTGGAGGTCGAAGAACTCTGGGGCCAACGTCCTGACTTTC.

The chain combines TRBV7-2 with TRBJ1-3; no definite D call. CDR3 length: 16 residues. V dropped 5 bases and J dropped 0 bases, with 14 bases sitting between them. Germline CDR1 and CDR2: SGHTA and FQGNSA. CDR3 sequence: CASSDNGRDSGNTIYF. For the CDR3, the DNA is TGTGCCAGCAGCGATAACGGACGCGACTCTGGAAACACCATATATTTT. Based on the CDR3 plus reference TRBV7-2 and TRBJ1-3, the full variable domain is GAGVSQSPSNKVTEKGKDVELRCDPISGHTALYWYRQSLGQGLEFLIYFQGNSAPDKSGLPSDRFSAERTGGSVSTLTIQRTQQEDSAVYLCASSDNGRDSGNTIYFGEGSWLTVV.

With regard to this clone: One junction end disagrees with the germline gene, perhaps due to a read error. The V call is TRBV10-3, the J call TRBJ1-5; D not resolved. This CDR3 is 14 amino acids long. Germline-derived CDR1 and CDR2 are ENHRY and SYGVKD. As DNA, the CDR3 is TGTGCCAGCAGTTACCGGCAGGGCAATCAGCCCCAGCATTTT. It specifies CASSYRQGNQPQHF.

The CDR3 is CAWRVGTGNSPLHF. CDR3 nucleotides: TGTGCCTGGAGAGTAGGGACAGGAAATTCACCCCTCCACTTT. The gene calls are TRBV30 and TRBJ1-6, with 8 bases that match TRBD1. Trimming cost V 3 bases and J 7 bases; bases outside gene matches: 5. This CDR3 spans 14 amino acids. Germline CDR1 reads GTSNPN; CDR2 reads SVGIG (reference sequence).

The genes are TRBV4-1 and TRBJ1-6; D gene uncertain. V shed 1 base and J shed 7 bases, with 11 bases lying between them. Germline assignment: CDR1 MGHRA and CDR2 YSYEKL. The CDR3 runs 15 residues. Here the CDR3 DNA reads TGCGCCAGCAGCCAAGTAATCACAAGGAATTCACCCCTCCACTTT. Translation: CASSQVITRNSPLHF.

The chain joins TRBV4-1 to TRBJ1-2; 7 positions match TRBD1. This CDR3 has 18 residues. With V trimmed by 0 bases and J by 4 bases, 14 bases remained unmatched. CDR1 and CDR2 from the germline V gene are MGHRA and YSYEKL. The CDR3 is CASSQDSERQGSPYGYTF. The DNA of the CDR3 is TGCGCCAGCAGCCAAGACAGCGAAAGACAGGGTTCCCCCTATGGCTACACCTTC.

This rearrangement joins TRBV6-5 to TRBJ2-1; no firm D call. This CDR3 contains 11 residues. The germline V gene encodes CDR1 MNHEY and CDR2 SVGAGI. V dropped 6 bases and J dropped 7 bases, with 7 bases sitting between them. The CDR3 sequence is CASSGRNEQFF. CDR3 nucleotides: TGTGCCAGCAGCGGTCGGAATGAGCAGTTCTTC.

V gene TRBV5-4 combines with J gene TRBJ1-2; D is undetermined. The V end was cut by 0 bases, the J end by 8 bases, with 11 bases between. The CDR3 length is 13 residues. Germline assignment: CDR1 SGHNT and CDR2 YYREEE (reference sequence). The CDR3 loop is CASSLELYLGYTF. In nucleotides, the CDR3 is TGTGCCAGCAGCTTGGAGCTATATTTGGGCTACACCTTC.

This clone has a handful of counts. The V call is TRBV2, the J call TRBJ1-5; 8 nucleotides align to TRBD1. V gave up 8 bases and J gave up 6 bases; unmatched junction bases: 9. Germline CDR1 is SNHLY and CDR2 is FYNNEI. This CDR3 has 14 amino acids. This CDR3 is CASDGQGTPQPQHF. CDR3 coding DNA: TGTGCCAGCGACGGACAGGGCACACCTCAGCCCCAGCATTTT. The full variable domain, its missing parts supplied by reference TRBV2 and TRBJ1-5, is EPEVTQTPSHQVTQMGQEVILRCVPISNHLYFYWYRQILGQKVEFLVSFYNNEISEKSEIFDDQFSVERPDGSNFTLKIRSTKLEDSAMYFCASDGQGTPQPQHFGDGTRLSIL.

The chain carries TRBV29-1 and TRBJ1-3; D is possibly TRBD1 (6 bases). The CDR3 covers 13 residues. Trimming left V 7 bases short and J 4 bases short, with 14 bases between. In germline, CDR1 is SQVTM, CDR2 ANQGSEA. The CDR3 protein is CSGQAQKGNTIYF. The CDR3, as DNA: TGCAGCGGACAGGCTCAAAAAGGAAACACCATATATTTT.

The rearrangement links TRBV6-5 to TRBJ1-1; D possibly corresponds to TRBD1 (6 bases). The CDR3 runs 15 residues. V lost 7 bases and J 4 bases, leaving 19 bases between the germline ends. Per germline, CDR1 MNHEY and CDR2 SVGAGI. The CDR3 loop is CASNVDPRGFTEAFF. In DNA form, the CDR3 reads TGTGCCAGCAACGTAGACCCCAGGGGATTCACTGAAGCTTTCTTT.

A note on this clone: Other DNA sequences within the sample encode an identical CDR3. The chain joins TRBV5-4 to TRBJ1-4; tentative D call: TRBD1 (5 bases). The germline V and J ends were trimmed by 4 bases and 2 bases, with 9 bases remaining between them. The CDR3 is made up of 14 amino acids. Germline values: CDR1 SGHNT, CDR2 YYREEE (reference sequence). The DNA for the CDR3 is TGTGCCAGCAGCCTGGGGGGGACTAATGAAAAACTGTTTTTT. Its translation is CASSLGGTNEKLFF.

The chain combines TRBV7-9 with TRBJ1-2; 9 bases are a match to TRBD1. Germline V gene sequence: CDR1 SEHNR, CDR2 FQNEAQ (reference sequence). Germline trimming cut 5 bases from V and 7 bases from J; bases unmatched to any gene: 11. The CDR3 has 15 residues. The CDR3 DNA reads TGTGCCAGCAGCGCCAGACAGGGGGGAGTCATTGGCTACACCTTC. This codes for CASSARQGGVIGYTF.

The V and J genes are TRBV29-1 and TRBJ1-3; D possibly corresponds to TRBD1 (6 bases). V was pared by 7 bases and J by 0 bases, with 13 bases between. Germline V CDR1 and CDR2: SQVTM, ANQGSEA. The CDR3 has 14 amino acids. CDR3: CSARDIGSGNTIYF. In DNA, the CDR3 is TGCAGCGCGCGGGACATTGGCTCTGGAAACACCATATATTTT. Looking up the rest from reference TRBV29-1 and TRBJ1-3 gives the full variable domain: SAVISQKPSRDICQRGTSLTIQCQVDSQVTMMFWYRQQPGQSLTLIATANQGSEATYESGFVIDKFPISRPNLTFSTLTVSNMSPEDSSIYLCSARDIGSGNTIYFGEGSWLTVV.

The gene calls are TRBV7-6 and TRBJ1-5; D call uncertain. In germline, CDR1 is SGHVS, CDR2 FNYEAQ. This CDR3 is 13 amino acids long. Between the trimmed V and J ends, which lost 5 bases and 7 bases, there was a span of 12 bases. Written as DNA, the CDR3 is TGTGCCAGCAGCCTACTTCTGGGACAGCCCCAGCATTTT. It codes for CASSLLLGQPQHF.

CDR3 in DNA: TGTGCCAGCAGCTTGGGGCAGGACTATGGCTACACCTTC. Its translation: CASSLGQDYGYTF. This rearrangement joins TRBV5-4 to TRBJ1-2; D unresolved. Germline V lookup: CDR1 SGHNT, CDR2 YYREEE (reference sequence). The CDR3 has 13 amino acids. V shed 0 bases and J shed 3 bases, with 6 bases lying between them.

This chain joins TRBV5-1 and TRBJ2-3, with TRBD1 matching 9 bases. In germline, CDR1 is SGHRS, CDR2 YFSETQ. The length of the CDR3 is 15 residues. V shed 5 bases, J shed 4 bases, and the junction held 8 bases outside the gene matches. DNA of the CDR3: TGCGCCAGCAGGGTAGGGGGACAGGGAGCAGATACGCAGTATTTT. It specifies CASRVGGQGADTQYF.

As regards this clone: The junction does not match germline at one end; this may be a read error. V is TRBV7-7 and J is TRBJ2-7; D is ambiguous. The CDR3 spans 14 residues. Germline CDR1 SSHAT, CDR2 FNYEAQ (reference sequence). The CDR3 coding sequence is TGTGCTAGCAGCCTCCGGACCCTCCCTTACGAGCAGTACTTC. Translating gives CASSLRTLPYEQYF. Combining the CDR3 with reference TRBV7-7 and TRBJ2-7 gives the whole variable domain GAGVSQSPRYKVTKRGQDVTLRCDPISSHATLYWYQQALGQGPEFLTYFNYEAQPDKSGLPSDRFSAERPEGSISTLTIQRTEQRDSAMYRCASSLRTLPYEQYFGPGTRLTVT.

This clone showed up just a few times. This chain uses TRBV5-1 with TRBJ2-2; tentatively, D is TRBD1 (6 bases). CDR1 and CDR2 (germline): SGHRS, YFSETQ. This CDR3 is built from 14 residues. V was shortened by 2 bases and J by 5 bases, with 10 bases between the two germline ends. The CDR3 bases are TGCGCCAGCAGCTTAGGGGGTTTTACCGGGGAGCTGTTTTTT. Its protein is CASSLGGFTGELFF.

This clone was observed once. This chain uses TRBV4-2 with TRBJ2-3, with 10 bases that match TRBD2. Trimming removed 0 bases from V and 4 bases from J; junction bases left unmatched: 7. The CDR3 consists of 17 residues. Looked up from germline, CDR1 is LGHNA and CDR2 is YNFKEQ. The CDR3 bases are TGTGCCAGCAGCCAAGATTGGAGCGGGGGGGAAGCAGATACGCAGTATTTT. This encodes CASSQDWSGGEADTQYF.

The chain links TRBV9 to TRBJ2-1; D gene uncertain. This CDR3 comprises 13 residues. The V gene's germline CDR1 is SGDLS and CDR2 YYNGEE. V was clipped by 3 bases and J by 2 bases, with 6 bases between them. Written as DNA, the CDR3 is TGTGCCAGCAGCGCGTTGACCTACAATGAGCAGTTCTTC. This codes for CASSALTYNEQFF. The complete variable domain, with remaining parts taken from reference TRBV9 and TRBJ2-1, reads DSGVTQTPKHLITATGQRVTLRCSPRSGDLSVYWYQQSLDQGLQFLIQYYNGEERAKGNILERFSAQQFPDLHSELNLSSLELGDSALYFCASSALTYNEQFFGPGTRLTVL.

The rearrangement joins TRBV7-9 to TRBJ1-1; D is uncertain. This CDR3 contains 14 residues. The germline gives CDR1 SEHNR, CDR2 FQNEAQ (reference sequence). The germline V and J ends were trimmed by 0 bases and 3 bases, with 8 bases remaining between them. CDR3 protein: CASSLAPGYTEAFF. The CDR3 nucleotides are TGTGCCAGCAGCTTAGCGCCGGGGTACACTGAAGCTTTCTTT.

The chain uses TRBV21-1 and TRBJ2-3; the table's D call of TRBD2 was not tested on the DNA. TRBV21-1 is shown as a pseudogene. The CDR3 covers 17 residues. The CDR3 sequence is CASSSGLAGGETDTQYF. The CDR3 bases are TGTGCCAGCAGCTCGGGACTAGCGGGGGGGGAGACAGATACGCAGTATTTT.

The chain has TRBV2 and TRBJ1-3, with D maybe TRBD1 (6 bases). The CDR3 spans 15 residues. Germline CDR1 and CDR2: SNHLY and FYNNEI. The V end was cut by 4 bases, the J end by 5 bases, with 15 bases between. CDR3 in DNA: TGTGCCAGCAGTGGCGGGACATCCTGGAGAAACACCATATATTTT. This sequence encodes CASSGGTSWRNTIYF.

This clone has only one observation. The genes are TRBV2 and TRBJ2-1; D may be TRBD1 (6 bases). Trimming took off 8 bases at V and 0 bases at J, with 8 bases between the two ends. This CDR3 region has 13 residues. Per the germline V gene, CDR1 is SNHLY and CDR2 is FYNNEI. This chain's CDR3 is CASLQGSYNEQFF. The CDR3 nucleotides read TGTGCCAGCCTACAGGGCTCCTACAATGAGCAGTTCTTC. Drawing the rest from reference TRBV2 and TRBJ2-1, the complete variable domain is EPEVTQTPSHQVTQMGQEVILRCVPISNHLYFYWYRQILGQKVEFLVSFYNNEISEKSEIFDDQFSVERPDGSNFTLKIRSTKLEDSAMYFCASLQGSYNEQFFGPGTRLTVL.

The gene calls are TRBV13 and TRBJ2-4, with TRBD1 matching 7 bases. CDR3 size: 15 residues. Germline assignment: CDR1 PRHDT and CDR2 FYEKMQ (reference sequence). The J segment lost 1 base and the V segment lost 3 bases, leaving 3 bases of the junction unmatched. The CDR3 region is CASSFGDSAKNIQYF. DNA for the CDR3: TGTGCCAGCAGCTTTGGGGACAGCGCCAAAAACATTCAGTACTTC.